This T cell receptor beta chain was recovered during a study of blood T cell repertoires in COVID-19. From germline, CDR1 is SNHLY and CDR2 FYNNEI. This CDR3 comprises 15 residues. V shed 7 bases and J shed 9 bases, with 22 bases lying between them. As processed by the authors: Reference gene primer amplification in the assay estimated nucleated cell counts. Clones were sequenced by immunoSEQ multiplex PCR, and TCRdb holds only the in-frame ones, with some missing. D and trimming were read from the DNA, whereas the V and J calls and clone size are those reported in that table. The sample lists a few hundred thousand clones, about 85% occurring once.

The source material was PBMCs or T cells enriched from blood (not recorded which). The sequence was obtained from a woman aged 50 to 65 who had been exposed to COVID-19. The genes are TRBV2 and TRBJ2-1, with a weak D call TRBD2 (7 bases). As DNA, the CDR3 is TGTGCCAGCATCGAACCCGCGGGGGCCTCAGGTGAGCAGTTCTTC. It encodes CASIEPAGASGEQFF.